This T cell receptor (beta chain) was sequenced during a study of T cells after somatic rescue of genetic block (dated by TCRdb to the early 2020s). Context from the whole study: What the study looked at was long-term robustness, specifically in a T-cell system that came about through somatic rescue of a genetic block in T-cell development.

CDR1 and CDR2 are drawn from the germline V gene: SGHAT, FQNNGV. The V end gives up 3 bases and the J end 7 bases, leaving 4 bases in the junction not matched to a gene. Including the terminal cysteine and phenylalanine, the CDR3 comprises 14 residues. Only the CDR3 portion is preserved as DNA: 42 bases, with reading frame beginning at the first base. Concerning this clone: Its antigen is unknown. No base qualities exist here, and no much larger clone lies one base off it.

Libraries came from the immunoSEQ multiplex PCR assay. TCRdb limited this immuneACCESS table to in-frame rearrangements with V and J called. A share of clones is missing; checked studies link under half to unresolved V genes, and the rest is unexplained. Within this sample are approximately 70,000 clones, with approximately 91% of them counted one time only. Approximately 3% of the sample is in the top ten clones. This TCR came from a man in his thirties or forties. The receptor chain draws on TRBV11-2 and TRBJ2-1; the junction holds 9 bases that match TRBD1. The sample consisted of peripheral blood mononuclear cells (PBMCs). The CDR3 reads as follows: CASSFDRGINEQFF. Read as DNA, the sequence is TGTGCCAGCAGCTTCGACAGGGGGATTAATGAGCAGTTCTTC.